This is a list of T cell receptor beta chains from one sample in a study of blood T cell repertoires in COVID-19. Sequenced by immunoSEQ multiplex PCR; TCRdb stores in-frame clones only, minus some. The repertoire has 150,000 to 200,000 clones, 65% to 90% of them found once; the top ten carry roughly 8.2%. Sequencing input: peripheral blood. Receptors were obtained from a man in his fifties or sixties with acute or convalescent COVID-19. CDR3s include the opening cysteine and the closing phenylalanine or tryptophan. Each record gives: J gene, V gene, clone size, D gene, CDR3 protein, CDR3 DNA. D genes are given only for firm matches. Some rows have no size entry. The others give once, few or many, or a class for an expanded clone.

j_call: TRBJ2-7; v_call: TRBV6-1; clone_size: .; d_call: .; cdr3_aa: CASSEAPGRVYEQYF; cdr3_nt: TGTGCCAGCAGTGAAGCGCCTGGCAGGGTCTACGAGCAGTACTTC
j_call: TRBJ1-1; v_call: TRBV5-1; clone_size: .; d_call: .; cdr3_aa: CASSPGFSTEAFF; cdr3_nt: TGCGCCAGCAGCCCGGGGTTTAGCACTGAAGCTTTCTTT
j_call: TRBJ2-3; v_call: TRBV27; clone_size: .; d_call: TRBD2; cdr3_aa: CASRSGRPSTDTQYF; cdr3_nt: TGTGCCAGCCGGAGCGGGAGACCCAGCACAGATACGCAGTATTTT
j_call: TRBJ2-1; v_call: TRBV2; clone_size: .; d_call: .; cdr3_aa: CASSVDEQFF; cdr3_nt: TGTGCCAGCAGTGTCGATGAGCAGTTCTTC
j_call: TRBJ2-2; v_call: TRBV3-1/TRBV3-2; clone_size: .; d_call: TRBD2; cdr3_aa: CASSHLAGGRAGELFF; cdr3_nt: TGTGCCAGCAGCCACCTAGCGGGAGGAAGAGCCGGGGAGCTGTTTTTT
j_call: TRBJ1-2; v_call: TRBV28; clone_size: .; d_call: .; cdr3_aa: CASSPGLAGRNYGYTF; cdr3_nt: TGTGCCAGCAGCCCAGGGTTAGCGGGACGGAATTATGGCTACACCTTC
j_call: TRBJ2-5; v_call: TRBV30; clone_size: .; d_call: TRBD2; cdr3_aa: CAWSSSFWRGRGTQYF; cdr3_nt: TGTGCCTGGAGCTCCTCCTTCTGGCGGGGGAGGGGGACCCAGTACTTC
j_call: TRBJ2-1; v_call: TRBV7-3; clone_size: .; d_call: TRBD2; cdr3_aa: CASGIAGGPEFF; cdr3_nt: TGTGCCAGCGGTATAGCGGGAGGGCCTGAGTTCTTC
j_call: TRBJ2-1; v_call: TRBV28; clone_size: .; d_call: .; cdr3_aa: CASSLRDYNEQFF; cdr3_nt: TGTGCCAGCAGTCTCCGGGACTACAATGAGCAGTTCTTC
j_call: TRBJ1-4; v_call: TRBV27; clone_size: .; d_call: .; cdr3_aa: CASSGEGGEKLFF; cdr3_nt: TGTGCCAGCAGTGGGGAGGGGGGCGAAAAACTGTTTTTT
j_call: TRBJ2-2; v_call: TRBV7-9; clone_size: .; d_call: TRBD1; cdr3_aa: CASSLPGQGTTGELFF; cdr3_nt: TGTGCCAGCAGCTTGCCGGGACAGGGGACCACCGGGGAGCTGTTTTTT
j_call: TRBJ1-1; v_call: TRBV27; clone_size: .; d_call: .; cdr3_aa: CASSRDRTFEAFF; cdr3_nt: TGTGCCAGCAGCAGAGACAGGACTTTTGAAGCTTTCTTT
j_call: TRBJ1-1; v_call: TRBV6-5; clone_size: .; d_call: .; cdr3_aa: CASQGQRNTEAFF; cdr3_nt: TGTGCCAGCCAGGGCCAACGGAACACTGAAGCTTTCTTT
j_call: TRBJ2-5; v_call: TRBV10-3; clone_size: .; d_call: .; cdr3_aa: CAISEFQETQYF; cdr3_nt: TGTGCCATCTCGGAGTTCCAAGAGACCCAGTACTTC
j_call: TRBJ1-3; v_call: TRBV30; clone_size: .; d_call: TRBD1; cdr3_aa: CAWSGTGGSGNTIYF; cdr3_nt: TGTGCCTGGAGTGGGACAGGGGGCTCTGGAAACACCATATATTTT
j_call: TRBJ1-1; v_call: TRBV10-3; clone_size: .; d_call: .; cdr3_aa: CAISALLENTEAFF; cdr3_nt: TGTGCCATCAGTGCCCTCCTAGAGAACACTGAAGCTTTCTTT
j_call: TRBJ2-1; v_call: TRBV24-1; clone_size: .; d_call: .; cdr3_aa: CATSDWGVDEQFF; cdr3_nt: TGTGCCACCAGTGATTGGGGGGTTGATGAGCAGTTCTTC
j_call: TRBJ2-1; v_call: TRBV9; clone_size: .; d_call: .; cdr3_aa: CASSVGGGSSYNEQFF; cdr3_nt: TGTGCCAGCAGCGTAGGGGGCGGAAGCTCCTACAATGAGCAGTTCTTC
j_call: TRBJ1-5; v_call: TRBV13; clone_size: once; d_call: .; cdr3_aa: CASSNRGNQPQHF; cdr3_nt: TGTGCCAGCAGCAACAGGGGCAATCAGCCCCAGCATTTT
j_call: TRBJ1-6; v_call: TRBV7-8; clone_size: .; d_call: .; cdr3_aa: CASSLGGLSNSPLHF; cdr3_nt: TGTGCCAGCAGCTTAGGGGGACTGAGTAATTCACCCCTCCACTTT
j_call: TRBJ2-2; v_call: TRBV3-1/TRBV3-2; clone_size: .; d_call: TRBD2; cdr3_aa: CASSQRTSGNTGELFF; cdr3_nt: TGTGCCAGCAGCCAACGGACTAGCGGGAACACCGGGGAGCTGTTTTTT
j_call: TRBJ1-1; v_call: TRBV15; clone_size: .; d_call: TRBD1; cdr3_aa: CATSRDLGQAMNTEAFF; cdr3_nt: TGTGCCACCAGCAGAGATCTAGGACAGGCGATGAACACTGAAGCTTTCTTT
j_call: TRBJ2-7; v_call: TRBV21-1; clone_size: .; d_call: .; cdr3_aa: CASSTSAKGSGLACEQYF; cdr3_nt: TGTGCCAGCAGCACCTCGGCCAAGGGATCAGGACTAGCCTGTGAGCAGTACTTC